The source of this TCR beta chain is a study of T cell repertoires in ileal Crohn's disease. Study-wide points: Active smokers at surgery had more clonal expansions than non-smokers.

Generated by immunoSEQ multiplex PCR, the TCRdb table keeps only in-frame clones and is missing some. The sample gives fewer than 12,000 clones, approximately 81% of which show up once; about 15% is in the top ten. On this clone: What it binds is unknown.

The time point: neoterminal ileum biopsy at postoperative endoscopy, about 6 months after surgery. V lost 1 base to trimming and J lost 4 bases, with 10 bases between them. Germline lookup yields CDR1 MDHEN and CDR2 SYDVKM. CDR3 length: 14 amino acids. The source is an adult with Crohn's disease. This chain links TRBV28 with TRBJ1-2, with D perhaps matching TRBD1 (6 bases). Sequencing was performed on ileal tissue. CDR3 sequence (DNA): TGTGCCAGCAGTTTATTAGACAGGATCTATGGCTACACCTTC. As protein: CASSLLDRIYGYTF.